A selection of T cell receptor beta chains follows, all from one sample in a study of T cell responses to AZD1222 COVID-19 vaccine. TCRdb's copy holds only in-frame clones and misses some; the assay was immunoSEQ multiplex PCR. The table lists some 150,000 clones, 65% to 90% of them singletons. This specimen consisted of peripheral blood, obtained 28 days after the second dose of the MenACWY control vaccine. All receptors come from an adult who received the MenACWY meningococcal vaccine as a control. The CDR3 runs from the conserved cysteine through the conserved F or W. D genes are given only for firm matches. Size is stated for part of the rows, as once, few or many counts, or as a class when the clone is expanded.

V gene,D gene,J gene,clone size,CDR3 protein,CDR3 DNA
TRBV11-2,NA,TRBJ1-2,NA,CASNPGQGRGYTF,TGTGCCAGCAACCCGGGGCAGGGTAGGGGCTACACCTTC
TRBV10-2,NA,TRBJ2-5,NA,CASSEGTRRETQYF,TGCGCCAGCAGTGAGGGGACCCGACGGGAGACCCAGTACTTC
TRBV6-4,NA,TRBJ2-1,NA,CASSPRSGSTYNEQFF,TGTGCCAGCAGTCCTCGTTCAGGGTCTACCTACAATGAGCAGTTCTTC
TRBV5-4,NA,TRBJ1-6,NA,CASSLGQGIRSPLHF,TGTGCCAGCAGCTTGGGGCAGGGGATAAGGTCACCCCTCCACTTT
TRBV9,NA,TRBJ2-7,NA,CASSVGGQYEQYF,TGTGCCAGCAGCGTAGGGGGCCAATACGAGCAGTACTTC
TRBV5-8,TRBD2,TRBJ2-3,NA,CASSPAYTSGSGDTQYF,TGTGCCAGCAGCCCGGCGTATACTAGCGGCTCTGGAGATACGCAGTATTTT
TRBV28,NA,TRBJ1-5,NA,CASSGPPLKYSNQPQHF,TGTGCCAGTTCCGGGCCCCCTCTGAAATATAGCAATCAGCCCCAGCATTTT
TRBV5-1,NA,TRBJ1-1,NA,CASSLDLTGGTEAFF,TGCGCCAGCAGCTTGGACCTTACGGGGGGCACTGAAGCTTTCTTT
TRBV6-1,NA,TRBJ1-3,NA,CASSVQPGHSGNTIYF,TGTGCCAGCAGTGTCCAACCGGGCCACTCTGGAAACACCATATATTTT
TRBV10-3,NA,TRBJ1-5,NA,CAISTLGQHSNQPQHF,TGTGCCATCAGTACCCTTGGACAGCATAGCAATCAGCCCCAGCATTTT
TRBV29-1,TRBD2,TRBJ2-7,NA,CSVEGTSGNYEQYF,TGCAGCGTTGAGGGGACTAGCGGGAACTACGAGCAGTACTTC
TRBV21-1,NA,TRBJ2-3,NA,CASSRQLAGYTDTQYF,TGTGCCAGCAGCAGGCAACTAGCGGGATACACAGATACGCAGTATTTT
TRBV9,NA,TRBJ2-3,NA,CASSGLEDTQYF,TGTGCCAGCAGCGGGCTTGAAGATACGCAGTATTTT
TRBV23-1,NA,TRBJ2-5,once,CASSQISEGTYQETQYF,TGCGCCAGCAGTCAAATTTCAGAAGGGACGTACCAAGAGACCCAGTACTTC
TRBV4-3,NA,TRBJ1-1,NA,CASSQGGNREPGKAFF,TGCGCCAGCAGCCAAGGCGGAAACCGGGAGCCGGGGAAAGCTTTCTTT
TRBV12-5,NA,TRBJ1-1,NA,CASGLRGDTEAFF,TGTGCTAGTGGTTTGCGGGGGGACACTGAAGCTTTCTTT
TRBV29-1,TRBD2,TRBJ2-1,NA,CSEAGGYNEQFF,TGCAGCGAAGCGGGAGGGTACAATGAGCAGTTCTTC
TRBV7-6,NA,TRBJ1-6,NA,CASSLGTGEGVNSPLHF,TGTGCCAGCAGCTTAGGGACCGGGGAAGGGGTAAATTCACCCCTCCACTTT
TRBV5-6,NA,TRBJ1-3,once,CASSRQGSGNTIYF,TGTGCCAGCAGCCGTCAGGGATCTGGAAACACCATATATTTT
TRBV4-3,NA,TRBJ2-7,NA,CASSQGVSSSYEQYF,TGCGCCAGCAGCCAAGGAGTATCCAGCTCCTACGAGCAGTACTTC
TRBV15,NA,TRBJ1-6,NA,CATSREGSYNSPLHF,TGTGCCACCAGCAGAGAGGGTTCCTATAATTCACCCCTCCACTTT
TRBV7-9,TRBD2,TRBJ2-1,NA,CASRHRTSVKDEQFF,TGTGCCAGCAGACACCGGACTAGCGTGAAGGATGAGCAGTTCTTC
TRBV5-1,NA,TRBJ1-6,once,CASSLFSPGRGNSPLHF,TGCGCCAGCAGCTTGTTTTCCCCGGGACGGGGTAATTCACCCCTCCACTTT
TRBV7-2,TRBD2,TRBJ2-3,NA,CASSLAGGTSTDTQYF,TGTGCCAGCAGCTTAGCGGGAGGGACTAGCACAGATACGCAGTATTTT
TRBV5-6,NA,TRBJ1-1,NA,CASTVQGRNTEAFF,TGTGCCAGCACGGTCCAGGGCAGAAACACTGAAGCTTTCTTT
TRBV18,NA,TRBJ2-5,NA,CASSGGTQETQYF,TGTGCCAGCTCAGGAGGTACTCAAGAGACCCAGTACTTC
TRBV28,TRBD1,TRBJ1-3,once,CASSLFRGAGNTIYF,TGTGCCAGCAGTTTATTCAGGGGGGCTGGAAACACCATATATTTT
TRBV19,NA,TRBJ1-1,NA,CASSAPLNAEAFF,TGTGCCAGTAGTGCCCCCCTTAACGCTGAAGCTTTCTTT
TRBV7-2,TRBD1,TRBJ1-1,NA,CASSSWTGMNTEAFF,TGTGCCAGCAGCTCTTGGACAGGGATGAACACTGAAGCTTTCTTT
TRBV9,TRBD1,TRBJ2-1,NA,CASSAVGGQGIYNEQFF,TGTGCCAGCAGCGCAGTAGGGGGACAGGGGATCTACAATGAGCAGTTCTTC
TRBV6-7,TRBD1,TRBJ1-2,NA,CASFIDRDYGYTF,TGTGCCAGTTTCATTGACAGGGACTATGGCTACACCTTC
TRBV5-1,NA,TRBJ1-2,NA,CASSFGTHRDYGYTF,TGCGCCAGCAGCTTCGGGACCCATAGGGACTATGGCTACACCTTC
TRBV5-5,TRBD2,TRBJ2-3,NA,CASSLAGGTTDTQYF,TGTGCCAGCAGCTTGGCCGGGGGGACCACAGATACGCAGTATTTT
TRBV10-3,NA,TRBJ2-1,NA,CAISRQGSNEQFF,TGTGCCATCAGTCGCCAGGGATCCAATGAGCAGTTCTTC
TRBV20-1,NA,TRBJ2-7,once,CSASDRLF,TGCAGTGCTAGTGACAGGCTTTTC
TRBV19,TRBD1,TRBJ1-2,NA,CASSRDSYGYTF,TGTGCCAGTAGCAGGGACAGCTATGGCTACACCTTC
TRBV10-3,TRBD2,TRBJ2-7,NA,CAISESTSGRYEQYF,TGTGCCATCAGTGAGTCGACTAGCGGGAGGTACGAGCAGTACTTC
TRBV5-1,TRBD1,TRBJ1-1,NA,CASSLGQGGGTEAFF,TGCGCCAGCAGCCTGGGACAGGGCGGGGGCACTGAAGCTTTCTTT
TRBV6-1,NA,TRBJ2-3,NA,CASSAARFMGTDTQYF,TGTGCCAGCAGTGCCGCCCGCTTCATGGGCACAGATACGCAGTATTTT
TRBV7-8,NA,TRBJ1-3,NA,CASSLDRLGGNTIYF,TGTGCCAGCAGCCTCGACCGCCTTGGCGGAAACACCATATATTTT
TRBV19,NA,TRBJ1-5,NA,CASVNRRGNQPQHF,TGTGCCAGCGTGAACAGGCGGGGCAATCAGCCCCAGCATTTT
TRBV3-1/TRBV3-2,TRBD1,TRBJ1-2,NA,CASSQLSRQGTNGYTF,TGTGCCAGCAGCCAACTATCACGACAGGGCACGAATGGCTACACCTTC
TRBV15,NA,TRBJ2-1,NA,CATSRGYNEQFF,TGTGCCACCAGCAGAGGGTACAATGAGCAGTTCTTC
TRBV5-1,NA,TRBJ2-2,few,CASSLKSAFTNTGELFF,TGCGCCAGCAGCTTGAAATCGGCCTTCACGAACACCGGGGAGCTGTTTTTT
TRBV10-3,NA,TRBJ1-2,once,CAISESWGGAGGYTF,TGTGCCATCAGTGAGTCCTGGGGGGGGGCTGGTGGCTACACCTTC
TRBV11-2,NA,TRBJ2-5,NA,CASSLGKRQETQYF,TGTGCCAGCAGCTTAGGCAAGCGCCAAGAGACCCAGTACTTC
TRBV24-1,NA,TRBJ1-1,NA,CATQRDLNTEAFF,TGTGCCACCCAACGGGATTTGAACACTGAAGCTTTCTTT
TRBV12-3/TRBV12-4,NA,TRBJ1-1,NA,CASSFLENTEAFF,TGTGCCAGCAGTTTCCTGGAGAACACTGAAGCTTTCTTT
TRBV6-5,NA,TRBJ1-2,NA,CASSYSTQDGGYTF,TGTGCCAGCAGTTACTCTACCCAAGACGGGGGCTACACCTTC
TRBV11-3,TRBD1,TRBJ1-3,NA,CASSPGQGPGNTIYF,TGTGCCAGCAGCCCCGGACAGGGACCTGGAAACACCATATATTTT
TRBV28,NA,TRBJ1-5,NA,CASSARGAQGQPQHF,TGTGCCAGCAGTGCCCGAGGGGCCCAAGGGCAGCCCCAGCATTTT
TRBV15,TRBD1,TRBJ2-7,NA,CATRDLGTATTYEQYF,TGTGCCACCCGAGACCTGGGGACAGCGACTACCTACGAGCAGTACTTC
TRBV19,NA,TRBJ1-1,NA,CASSIEDSYTEAFF,TGTGCCAGTAGTATAGAGGACAGTTACACTGAAGCTTTCTTT
TRBV6-2/TRBV6-3,NA,TRBJ1-2,NA,CASSYHYGYTF,TGTGCCAGCAGTTACCACTATGGCTACACCTTC
TRBV28,NA,TRBJ1-5,few,CASGPVEPQHF,TGTGCCAGCGGCCCAGTTGAGCCCCAGCATTTT
TRBV28,NA,TRBJ1-5,NA,CASSLGTRGNQPQHF,TGTGCCAGCAGTTTAGGAACCAGAGGCAATCAGCCCCAGCATTTT
TRBV19,TRBD1,TRBJ2-2,NA,CASRGGQAVGTGELFF,TGTGCCAGTAGAGGCGGACAGGCGGTTGGGACCGGGGAGCTGTTTTTT
TRBV4-2,NA,TRBJ2-3,NA,CASSQDMREWVTDTQYF,TGTGCCAGCAGCCAAGATATGAGGGAGTGGGTCACAGATACGCAGTATTTT